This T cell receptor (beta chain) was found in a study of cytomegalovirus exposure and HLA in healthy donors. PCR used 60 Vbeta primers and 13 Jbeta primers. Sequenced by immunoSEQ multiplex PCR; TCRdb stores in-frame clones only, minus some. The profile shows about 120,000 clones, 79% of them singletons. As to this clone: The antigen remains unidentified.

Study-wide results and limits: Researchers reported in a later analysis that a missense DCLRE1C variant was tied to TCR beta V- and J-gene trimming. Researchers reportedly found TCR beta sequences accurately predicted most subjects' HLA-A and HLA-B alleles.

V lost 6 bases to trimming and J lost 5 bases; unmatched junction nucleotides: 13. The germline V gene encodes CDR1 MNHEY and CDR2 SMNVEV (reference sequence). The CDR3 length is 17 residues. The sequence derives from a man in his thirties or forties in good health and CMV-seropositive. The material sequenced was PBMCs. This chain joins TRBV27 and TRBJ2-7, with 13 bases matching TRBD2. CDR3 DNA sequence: TGTGCCAGCAGCCGCCAGATAACTAGCGGGAGGGCCCACGAGCAGTACTTC. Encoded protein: CASSRQITSGRAHEQYF.